The subject of this entry is one TCR beta chain. The data are from a study of cytomegalovirus exposure and HLA in healthy donors. With 60 Vbeta and 13 Jbeta primers, the PCR was carried out. Only in-frame clones appear in the TCRdb table, and some are missing; sequencing was by immunoSEQ multiplex PCR. The data contain 170,000 or so clones, about 80% of them singletons. The V end was cut by 8 bases, the J end by 1 base, with 8 bases between. Germline-derived CDR1 and CDR2 are MNHNY and SVGAGI (reference sequence). The CDR3 loop spans 12 amino acids. Sequences were obtained from PBMCs. This sequence was found in a man in his thirties or forties in good health and CMV-seropositive. This rearrangement joins TRBV6-6 to TRBJ1-1, with D hard to call. The CDR3 bases are TGTGCCAGCTTGGCAGAGAACACTGAAGCTTTCTTT. Its protein is CASLAENTEAFF.